Reported below is one T cell receptor beta chain. One junction end disagrees with the germline gene, perhaps due to a read error. CDR3 length: 15 amino acids. The germline V gene encodes CDR1 SGHAT and CDR2 FQNNGV. Time point meaning: blood at routine non-recurrence follow-up after resection. TCRs were sequenced from unsorted whole RNA of tumor, nontumor lung or PBMC. The sample is drawn from a study of spatial heterogeneity in lung cancer. TCRdb re-called the 5' RACE reads with MiXCR, one entry per CDR3 protein. This sample carries about 23,000 distinct CDR3 sequences, 9.7% of them seen once, and the ten largest clones take 20% to 25%.

This rearrangement joins TRBV11-2 to TRBJ2-3; the D is unclear. This specimen consisted of PBMCs, obtained at follow-up. This sequence was found in a male donor with early-stage non-small cell lung cancer. DNA for the CDR3: TGTGCCAGCAGCTTGGATTCTGGGATCACAGATACGCAGTGTTTT. The encoded protein is CASSLDSGITDTQCF.